Given below is one T cell receptor beta chain in context. Its target is unknown. The data are from a study of T cells in Graves' hyperthyroidism and ophthalmopathy. Regarding the study as a whole: The majority of expanded thyroid clonotypes above 0.001 also appeared in blood. Ophthalmopathy, which appeared later, was predicted by the model a median about 6 months before onset.

Uncontrolled infections, other autoimmune diseases, pregnancy or lactation led to exclusion of patients. Used for diagnoses were clinical symptoms, serum thyroxine and TRAb, thyroid ultrasound and orbital computed tomography. From RNA transcripts, TCR beta CDR3 regions were amplified. A first-round RT-PCR of the TCR CDR3 used the HTBI primer set. TCRdb reprocessed the multiplex PCR reads via MiXCR and lists one record per CDR3 protein. Of over 500,000 distinct CDR3 sequences listed, around 50% are singletons. Germline values: CDR1 SEHNR, CDR2 FQNEAQ (reference sequence). The CDR3 totals 14 residues. Unmatched junction bases numbered 5, after V lost 7 bases and J lost 0 bases.

This clonotype originated in an adult woman with Graves' disease, either hyperthyroidism or ophthalmopathy (not recorded which). V and J are TRBV7-9 and TRBJ1-1; TRBD1 agrees at 7 bases. Material for sequencing was peripheral blood or thyroid tissue (not recorded which). The CDR3 sequence: CASNLGGLNTEAFF. CDR3 bases: TGTGCCAGCAACCTAGGGGGCCTGAACACTGAAGCTTTCTTT.